The 11 T cell receptor beta chains below come from one sample, sequenced in a study of blood T cell repertoires in COVID-19. The repertoire was sequenced with immunoSEQ multiplex PCR; TCRdb's copy has only in-frame clones and lacks some. The table shows about 230,000 clones, with 65% to 90% occurring only once. Sequencing was performed on peripheral blood. The receptors here all came from a man aged 50 to 59 with COVID-19, enrolled during active disease.

As for this clone: The junction departs from germline at one end; a sequencing error may be responsible. The V and J genes are TRBV5-4 and TRBJ2-1, with 10 nucleotides matching TRBD2. CDR1 is SGHNT, CDR2 YYREEE, per germline (reference sequence). This CDR3 has 16 amino acids. The CDR3 loop reads CASSLAGGLSHNEQFF. DNA of the CDR3: TGTGCCAGCAGCTTAGCGGGGGGGCTCTCCCACAATGAGCAGTTCTTC.

This clone was counted a few times. The V and J genes are TRBV9 and TRBJ2-5; 9 bases fit TRBD1. Germline trimming cut 5 bases from V and 4 bases from J; bases unmatched to any gene: 9. From germline, CDR1 is SGDLS and CDR2 YYNGEE. The CDR3 extends over 15 amino acids. The CDR3 loop reads CASRKTGQGVETQYF. DNA for the CDR3: TGTGCCAGCAGAAAGACGGGACAGGGAGTAGAGACCCAGTACTTC.

The chain uses TRBV28 and TRBJ1-2; 7 nucleotides line up with TRBD1. CDR1 and CDR2 (germline): MDHEN, SYDVKM. The CDR3 has 12 residues. V shed 4 bases and J 8 bases; nucleotides not matched to a gene: 4. This CDR3 reads CASSSTGAGYTF. DNA of the CDR3: TGTGCCAGCAGTTCCACAGGGGCCGGCTACACCTTC.

The chain employs TRBV19 and TRBJ1-2; 8 positions agree with TRBD1. The V segment lost 5 bases and the J segment 3 bases; nucleotides outside the gene matches: 14. The germline V gene encodes CDR1 LNHDA and CDR2 SQIVND (reference sequence). The CDR3 sequence is 17 residues long. The CDR3 sequence: CASSAGTGRLFYYGYTF. In nucleotides, the CDR3 is TGTGCCAGTAGTGCCGGGACAGGCCGGCTCTTCTACTATGGCTACACCTTC.

The chain carries TRBV5-1 and TRBJ2-7; 7 nucleotides agree with TRBD2. Germline V lookup: CDR1 SGHRS, CDR2 YFSETQ. J gave up 3 bases and V 0 bases, and 6 bases lay outside the gene matches. The CDR3 has 15 amino acids. CDR3 sequence: CASSLAAGEGYEQYF. The CDR3 nucleotides are TGCGCCAGCAGCTTGGCTGCGGGAGAGGGCTACGAGCAGTACTTC.

The rearrangement joins TRBV5-1 to TRBJ2-5; D is possibly TRBD1 (6 bases). The CDR3 consists of 14 residues. V lost 4 bases and J lost 0, with 10 bases in between. The germline gives CDR1 SGHRS, CDR2 YFSETQ. The CDR3 protein is CASSETGYQETQYF. CDR3 DNA: TGCGCCAGCAGCGAGACAGGCTACCAAGAGACCCAGTACTTC. The entire variable domain, with the rest obtained from reference TRBV5-1 and TRBJ2-5, is as follows: KAGVTQTPRYLIKTRGQQVTLSCSPISGHRSVSWYQQTPGQGLQFLFEYFSETQRNKGNFPGRFSGRQFSNSRSEMNVSTLELGDSALYLCASSETGYQETQYFGPGTRLLVL.

V usage is TRBV2 and J usage is TRBJ2-7; 8 nucleotides line up with TRBD1. V trimming: 6 bases; J trimming: 0 bases; junction bases outside the gene matches: 7. The germline CDR1 and CDR2 sequences are SNHLY and FYNNEI. CDR3 length equals 15 residues. In DNA form, the CDR3 reads TGTGCCAGCAGGGCATACAGGGGGATCTCCTACGAGCAGTACTTC. Its protein is CASRAYRGISYEQYF.

The chain combines TRBV19 with TRBJ1-5; the match to TRBD1 covers 10 bases. Per the germline V gene, CDR1 is LNHDA and CDR2 is SQIVND (reference sequence). V lost 2 bases, J lost 7 bases, and 5 bases stayed unmatched. The CDR3 is 15 residues long. CDR3 sequence: CASSIRGTGEQPQHF. CDR3 sequence (DNA): TGTGCCAGTAGTATAAGGGGGACAGGGGAACAGCCCCAGCATTTT.

V usage is TRBV27 and J usage is TRBJ2-7; 7 bases are a match to TRBD1. The CDR3 is made up of 15 amino acids. With V trimmed by 0 bases and J by 3 bases, 5 bases remained unmatched. Germline CDR1 reads MNHEY; CDR2 reads SMNVEV (reference sequence). CDR3 bases: TGTGCCAGCAGTTTATCCGGGACAGAGTACTACGAGCAGTACTTC. Translated, it gives CASSLSGTEYYEQYF.

The J gene is TRBJ1-5, the V gene TRBV12-3 or TRBV12-4; D is undetermined. The CDR3 spans 13 residues. The V gene lost 6 bases and the J gene lost 7 bases, with 13 bases spanning the gap. The CDR3 nucleotides are TGTGCCAGCAGCTATTCCGGGGAACAGCCCCAGCATTTT. Protein sequence: CASSYSGEQPQHF.

The V call is TRBV28, the J call TRBJ1-2, with a possible D match to TRBD1 (5 bases). The V end lost 5 bases, the J end lost 7 bases, and 17 bases lay between the germline ends. CDR1 is MDHEN and CDR2 is SYDVKM in the germline V gene. This CDR3 comprises 14 residues. The CDR3, as DNA: TGTGCCAGCAGTCCCACAGCTAACGGGGGTGGCTACACCTTC. It yields the protein CASSPTANGGGYTF.